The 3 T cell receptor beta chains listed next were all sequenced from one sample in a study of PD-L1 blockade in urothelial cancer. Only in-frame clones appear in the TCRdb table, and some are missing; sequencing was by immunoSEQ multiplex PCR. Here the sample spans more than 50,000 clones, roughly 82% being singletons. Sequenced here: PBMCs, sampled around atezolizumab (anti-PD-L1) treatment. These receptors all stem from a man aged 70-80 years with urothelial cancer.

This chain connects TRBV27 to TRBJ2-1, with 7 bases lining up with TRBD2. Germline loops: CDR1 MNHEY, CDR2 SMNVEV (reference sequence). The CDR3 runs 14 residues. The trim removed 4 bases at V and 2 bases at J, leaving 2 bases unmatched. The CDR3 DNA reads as TGTGCCAGCAGTTCTCTAGCGGCCTACAATGAGCAGTTCTTC. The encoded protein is CASSSLAAYNEQFF.

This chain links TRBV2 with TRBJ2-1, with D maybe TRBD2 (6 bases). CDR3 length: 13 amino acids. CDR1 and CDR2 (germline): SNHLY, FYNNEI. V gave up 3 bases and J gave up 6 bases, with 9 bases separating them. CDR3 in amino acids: CASSDGSTNEQFF. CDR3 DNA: TGTGCCAGCAGTGACGGGAGTACCAATGAGCAGTTCTTC.

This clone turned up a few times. The CDR3 DNA reads as TGTGCCAGCAGTCGGCTAGCGGGGAGCCAAGAGACCCAGTACTTC. Its protein is CASSRLAGSQETQYF. The V gene is TRBV27, the J gene TRBJ2-5, with 9 bases matching TRBD2. The CDR3 covers 15 residues. V was clipped by 5 bases and J by 1 base; unmatched bases: 5. Germline lookup yields CDR1 MNHEY and CDR2 SMNVEV (reference sequence).